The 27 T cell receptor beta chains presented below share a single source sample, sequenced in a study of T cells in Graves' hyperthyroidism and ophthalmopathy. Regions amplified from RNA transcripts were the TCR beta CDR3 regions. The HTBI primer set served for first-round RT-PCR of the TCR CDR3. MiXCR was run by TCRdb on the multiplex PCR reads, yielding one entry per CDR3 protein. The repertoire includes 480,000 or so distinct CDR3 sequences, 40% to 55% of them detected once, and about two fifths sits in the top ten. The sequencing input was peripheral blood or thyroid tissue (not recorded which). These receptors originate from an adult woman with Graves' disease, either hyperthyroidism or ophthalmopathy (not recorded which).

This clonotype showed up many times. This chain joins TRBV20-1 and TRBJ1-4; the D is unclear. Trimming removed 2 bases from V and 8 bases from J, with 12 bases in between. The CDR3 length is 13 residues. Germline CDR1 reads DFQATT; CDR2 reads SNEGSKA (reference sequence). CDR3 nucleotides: TGCAGTGCTAGAAATTCCAGCCACGAAAAACTGTTTTTT. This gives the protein CSARNSSHEKLFF.

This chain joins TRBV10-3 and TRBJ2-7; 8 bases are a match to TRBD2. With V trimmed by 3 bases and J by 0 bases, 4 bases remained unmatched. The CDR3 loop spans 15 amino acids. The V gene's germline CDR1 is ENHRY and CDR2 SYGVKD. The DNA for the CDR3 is TGTGCCATCAGTGATTCCAGCGGGGGCTCCTACGAGCAGTACTTC. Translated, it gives CAISDSSGGSYEQYF.

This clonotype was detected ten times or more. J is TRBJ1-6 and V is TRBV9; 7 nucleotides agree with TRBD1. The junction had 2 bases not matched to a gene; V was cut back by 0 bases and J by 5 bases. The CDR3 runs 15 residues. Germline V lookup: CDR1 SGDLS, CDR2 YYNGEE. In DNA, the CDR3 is TGTGCCAGCAGCGTAGAAGGGACAGATAATTCACCCCTCCACTTT. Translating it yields CASSVEGTDNSPLHF.

CDR3 loop: CATERDYNQPQHF. CDR3 coding DNA: TGTGCCACCGAACGGGACTATAATCAGCCCCAGCATTTT. This chain connects TRBV10-3 to TRBJ1-5; a weak D match, TRBD1 (5 bases). V shed 10 bases and J shed 4 bases, with 14 bases lying between them. The CDR3 length is 13 residues. In germline, CDR1 is ENHRY, CDR2 SYGVKD.

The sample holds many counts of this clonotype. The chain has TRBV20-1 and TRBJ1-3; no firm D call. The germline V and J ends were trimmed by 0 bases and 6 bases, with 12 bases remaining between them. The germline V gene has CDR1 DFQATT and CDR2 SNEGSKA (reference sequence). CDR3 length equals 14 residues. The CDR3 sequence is CSAREPSLANTIYF. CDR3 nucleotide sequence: TGCAGTGCTAGAGAGCCGTCCCTTGCAAACACCATATATTTT.

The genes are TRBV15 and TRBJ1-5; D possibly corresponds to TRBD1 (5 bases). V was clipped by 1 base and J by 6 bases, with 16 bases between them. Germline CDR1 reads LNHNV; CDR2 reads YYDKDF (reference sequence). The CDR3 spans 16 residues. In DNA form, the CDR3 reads TGTGCCACCAGCAGAGGTTTAGGGGCAGTCGGTCAGCCCCAGCATTTT. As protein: CATSRGLGAVGQPQHF.

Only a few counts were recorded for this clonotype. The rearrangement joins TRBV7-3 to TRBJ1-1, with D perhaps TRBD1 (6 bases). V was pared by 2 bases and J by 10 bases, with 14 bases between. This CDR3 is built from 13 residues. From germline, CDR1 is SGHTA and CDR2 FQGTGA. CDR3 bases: TGTGCCAGCAGCTTAGCCTCGACAGGAGGAGCTTTCTTT. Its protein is CASSLASTGGAFF. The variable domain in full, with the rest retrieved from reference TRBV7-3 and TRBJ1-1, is GAGVSQTPSNKVTEKGKYVELRCDPISGHTALYWYRQSLGQGPEFLIYFQGTGAADDSGLPNDRFFAVRPEGSVSTLKIQRTERGDSAVYLCASSLASTGGAFFGQGTRLTVV.

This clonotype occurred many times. The CDR3 region has the DNA TGCGGCCTGTCCTCGGGAGCAGTCAATTCACCCCTCCACTTT. This sequence encodes CGLSSGAVNSPLHF. This chain connects TRBV20-1 to TRBJ1-6; D unclear. Germline V CDR1 and CDR2: DFQATT, SNEGSKA (reference sequence). The CDR3 is made up of 14 amino acids.

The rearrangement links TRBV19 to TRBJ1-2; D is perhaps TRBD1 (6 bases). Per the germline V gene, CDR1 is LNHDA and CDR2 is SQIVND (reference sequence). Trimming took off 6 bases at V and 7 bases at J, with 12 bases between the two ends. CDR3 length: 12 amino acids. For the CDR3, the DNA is TGTGCCAGTAGGAGGGACATTTTTGGCTACACCTTC. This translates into CASRRDIFGYTF.

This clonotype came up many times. This CDR3 is CSAVQASSYQETQYF. CDR3 coding DNA: TGCAGTGCTGTCCAGGCTAGCAGTTACCAAGAGACCCAGTACTTC. This chain uses TRBV20-1 with TRBJ2-5, with TRBD2 as a possible D gene (5 bases). The CDR3 has 15 amino acids. Germline V CDR1 and CDR2: DFQATT, SNEGSKA (reference sequence). V gave up 5 bases and J gave up 0 bases, with 16 bases separating them.

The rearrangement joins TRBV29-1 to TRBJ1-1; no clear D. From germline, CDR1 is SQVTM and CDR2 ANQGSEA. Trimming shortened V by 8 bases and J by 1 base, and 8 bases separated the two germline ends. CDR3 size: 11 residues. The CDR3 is CSSQKNTEAFF. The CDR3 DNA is TGCAGCTCACAGAAGAACACTGAAGCTTTCTTT.

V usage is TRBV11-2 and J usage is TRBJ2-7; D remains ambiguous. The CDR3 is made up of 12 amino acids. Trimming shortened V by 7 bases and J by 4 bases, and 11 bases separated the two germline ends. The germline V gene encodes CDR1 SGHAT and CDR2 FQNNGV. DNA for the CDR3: TGTGCCAGCACTCAAAGTACTTACGAGCAGTACTTC. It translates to CASTQSTYEQYF.

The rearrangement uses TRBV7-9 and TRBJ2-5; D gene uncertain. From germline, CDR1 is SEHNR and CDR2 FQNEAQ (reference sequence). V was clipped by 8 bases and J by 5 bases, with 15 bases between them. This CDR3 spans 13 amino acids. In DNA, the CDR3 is TGTGCCAGCGGCCACCGAGGTGCCGAGACCCAGTACTTC. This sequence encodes CASGHRGAETQYF.

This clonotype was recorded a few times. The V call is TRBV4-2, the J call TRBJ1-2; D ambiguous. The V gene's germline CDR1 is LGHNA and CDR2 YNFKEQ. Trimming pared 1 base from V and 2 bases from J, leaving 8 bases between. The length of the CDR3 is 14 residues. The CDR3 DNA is TGTGCCAGCAGCCAAGTCCCGGGGAACTATGGCTACACCTTC. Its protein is CASSQVPGNYGYTF.

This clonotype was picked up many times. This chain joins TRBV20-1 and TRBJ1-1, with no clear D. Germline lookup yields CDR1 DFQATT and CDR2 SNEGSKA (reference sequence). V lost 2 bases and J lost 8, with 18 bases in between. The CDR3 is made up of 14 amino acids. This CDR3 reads CSARPPRAGMEAFF. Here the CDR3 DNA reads TGCAGTGCTAGACCACCTCGTGCGGGAATGGAAGCTTTCTTT.

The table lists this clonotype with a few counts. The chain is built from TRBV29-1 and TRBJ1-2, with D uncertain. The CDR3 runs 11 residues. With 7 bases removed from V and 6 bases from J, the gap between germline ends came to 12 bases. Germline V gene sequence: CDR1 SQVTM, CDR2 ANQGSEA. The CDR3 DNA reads TGCAGCGGGGTGAGGGCCCATGGCTACACCTTC. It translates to CSGVRAHGYTF.

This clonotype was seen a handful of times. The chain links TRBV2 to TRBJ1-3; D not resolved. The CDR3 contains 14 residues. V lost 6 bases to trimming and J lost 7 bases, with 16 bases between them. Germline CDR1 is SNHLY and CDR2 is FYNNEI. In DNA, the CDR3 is TGTGCCAGCAGCTCCGACACTGGGTGGAACACCATATATTTT. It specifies CASSSDTGWNTIYF. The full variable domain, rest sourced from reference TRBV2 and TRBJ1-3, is EPEVTQTPSHQVTQMGQEVILRCVPISNHLYFYWYRQILGQKVEFLVSFYNNEISEKSEIFDDQFSVERPDGSNFTLKIRSTKLEDSAMYFCASSSDTGWNTIYFGEGSWLTVV.

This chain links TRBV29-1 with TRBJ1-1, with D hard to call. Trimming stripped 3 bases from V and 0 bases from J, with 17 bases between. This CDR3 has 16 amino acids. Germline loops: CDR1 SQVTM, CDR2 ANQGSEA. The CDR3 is CSVDPPALEMNTEAFF. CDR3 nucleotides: TGCAGCGTTGATCCGCCAGCTCTCGAGATGAACACTGAAGCTTTCTTT.

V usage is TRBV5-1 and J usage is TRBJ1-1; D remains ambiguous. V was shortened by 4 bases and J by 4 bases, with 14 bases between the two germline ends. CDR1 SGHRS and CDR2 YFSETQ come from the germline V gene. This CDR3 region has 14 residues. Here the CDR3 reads CASSITDGGTEAFF. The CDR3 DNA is TGCGCCAGCAGCATTACGGACGGCGGCACTGAAGCTTTCTTT.

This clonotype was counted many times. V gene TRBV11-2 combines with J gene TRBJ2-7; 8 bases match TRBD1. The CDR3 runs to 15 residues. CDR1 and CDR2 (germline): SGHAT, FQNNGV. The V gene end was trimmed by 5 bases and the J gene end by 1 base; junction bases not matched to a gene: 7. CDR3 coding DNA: TGTGCCAGCAGCATGGGACAGGAAAAATCCTACGAGCAGTACTTC. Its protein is CASSMGQEKSYEQYF. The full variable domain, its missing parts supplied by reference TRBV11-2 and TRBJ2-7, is EAGVAQSPRYKIIEKRQSVAFWCNPISGHATLYWYQQILGQGPKLLIQFQNNGVVDDSQLPKDRFSAERLKGVDSTLKIQPAKLEDSAVYLCASSMGQEKSYEQYFGPGTRLTVT.

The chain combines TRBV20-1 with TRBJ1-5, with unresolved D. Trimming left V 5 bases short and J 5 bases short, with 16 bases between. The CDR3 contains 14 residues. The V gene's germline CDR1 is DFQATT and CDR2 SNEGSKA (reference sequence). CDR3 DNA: TGCAGTGCTTTTCGAGGGTCAGTTGATCAGCCCCAGCATTTT. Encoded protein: CSAFRGSVDQPQHF.

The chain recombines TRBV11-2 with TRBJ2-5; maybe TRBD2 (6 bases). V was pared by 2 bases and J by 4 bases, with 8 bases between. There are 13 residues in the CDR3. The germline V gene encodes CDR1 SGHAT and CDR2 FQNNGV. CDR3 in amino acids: CASSLRGVETQYF. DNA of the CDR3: TGTGCCAGCAGCTTACGCGGGGTAGAGACCCAGTACTTC.

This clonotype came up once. CDR3 region: CASSLEGRATEAFF. The CDR3 DNA reads as TGCGCCAGCAGCTTGGAAGGCCGCGCTACTGAAGCTTTCTTT. This chain joins TRBV5-1 and TRBJ1-1; D is ambiguous. Trimming shortened V by 0 bases and J by 5 bases, and 11 bases separated the two germline ends. The CDR3 contains 14 residues. The germline gives CDR1 SGHRS, CDR2 YFSETQ.

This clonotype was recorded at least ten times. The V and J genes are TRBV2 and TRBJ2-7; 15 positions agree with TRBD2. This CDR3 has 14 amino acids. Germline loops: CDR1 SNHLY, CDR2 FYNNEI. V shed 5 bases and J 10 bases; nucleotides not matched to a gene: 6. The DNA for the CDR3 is TGTGCCAGCAGTCCCGGGACTAGCGGGAGGATTCAGTACTTC. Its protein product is CASSPGTSGRIQYF.

The CDR3 DNA follows: TGTGCCAGCAGCTCTGACGCAGGGGGTCTTGAAGCTTTCTTT. Amino acids: CASSSDAGGLEAFF. The chain joins TRBV7-9 to TRBJ1-1, with 7 bases identical to TRBD1. The CDR3 sequence is 14 residues long. Per germline, CDR1 SEHNR and CDR2 FQNEAQ (reference sequence). The J segment lost 7 bases and the V segment lost 4 bases, leaving 9 bases of the junction unmatched.

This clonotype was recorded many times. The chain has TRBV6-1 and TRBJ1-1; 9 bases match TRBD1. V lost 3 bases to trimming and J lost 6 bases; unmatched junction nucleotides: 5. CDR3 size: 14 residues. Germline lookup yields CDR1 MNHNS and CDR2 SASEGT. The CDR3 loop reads CASSETGGTAEAFF. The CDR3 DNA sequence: TGTGCCAGCAGTGAGACAGGGGGTACAGCTGAAGCTTTCTTT.

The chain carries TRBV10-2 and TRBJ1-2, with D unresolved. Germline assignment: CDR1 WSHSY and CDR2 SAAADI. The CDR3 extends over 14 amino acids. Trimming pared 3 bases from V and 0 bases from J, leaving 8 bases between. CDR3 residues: CASSDRQANYGYTF. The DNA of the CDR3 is TGCGCCAGCAGTGACAGGCAAGCTAACTATGGCTACACCTTC.